This is a list of T cell receptor beta chains from one sample in a study of glioma-infiltrating T cells after dendritic cell vaccination. Clones were read by immunoSEQ multiplex PCR, and TCRdb kept only the in-frame ones, dropping some. Here the sample spans tens of thousands of clones, less than 90% being singletons. This sample comprised blood, obtained after dendritic cell vaccination. These receptors originate from a human donor with glioblastoma. Each CDR3 is given with its conserved first and last residue. Each record gives: V gene, clone size, J gene, D gene, CDR3 protein, CDR3 DNA. A D gene is named only where the DNA matches it firmly. The listing skips clone size in some rows; elsewhere it reads once, few, many or a size class.

v_call: TRBV7-2; clone_size: -; j_call: TRBJ1-5; d_call: -; cdr3_aa: CASSQGQYSNQPQHF; cdr3_nt: TGTGCCAGCAGTCAAGGACAGTATAGCAATCAGCCCCAGCATTTT
v_call: TRBV5-1; clone_size: -; j_call: TRBJ1-1; d_call: -; cdr3_aa: CASSLVRVDTEAFF; cdr3_nt: TGCGCCAGCAGCTTGGTCAGGGTAGACACTGAAGCTTTCTTT
v_call: TRBV5-1; clone_size: -; j_call: TRBJ1-2; d_call: TRBD1; cdr3_aa: CASRRDRGWDGYTF; cdr3_nt: TGCGCCAGCCGCCGGGACAGGGGATGGGATGGCTACACCTTC
v_call: TRBV5-1; clone_size: -; j_call: TRBJ2-1; d_call: -; cdr3_aa: CASSLGRAGEQFF; cdr3_nt: TGCGCCAGCAGCTTGGGCAGGGCTGGTGAGCAGTTCTTC
v_call: TRBV27; clone_size: -; j_call: TRBJ2-7; d_call: -; cdr3_aa: CASSQFPTTGNHEQYF; cdr3_nt: TGTGCCAGCAGTCAGTTCCCCACAACAGGGAACCACGAGCAGTACTTC
v_call: TRBV6-1; clone_size: -; j_call: TRBJ2-7; d_call: -; cdr3_aa: CASSEVAYEQYF; cdr3_nt: TGTGCCAGCAGTGAAGTCGCCTACGAGCAGTACTTC
v_call: TRBV20-1; clone_size: -; j_call: TRBJ2-3; d_call: -; cdr3_aa: CSVQSGDTQYF; cdr3_nt: TGCAGTGTTCAGAGCGGGGATACGCAGTATTTT
v_call: TRBV2; clone_size: once; j_call: TRBJ2-3; d_call: TRBD2; cdr3_aa: CASSDERGGVDTQYF; cdr3_nt: TGTGCCAGCAGTGATGAGCGGGGGGGCGTAGATACGCAGTATTTT
v_call: TRBV11-2; clone_size: once; j_call: TRBJ2-7; d_call: -; cdr3_aa: CASSTGTYGWSGF; cdr3_nt: TGTGCCAGCAGCACAGGGACCTACGGGTGGAGTGGCTTC
v_call: TRBV5-1; clone_size: -; j_call: TRBJ1-5; d_call: -; cdr3_aa: CASSLAVDQPQHF; cdr3_nt: TGCGCCAGCAGCTTGGCCGTAGATCAGCCCCAGCATTTT
v_call: TRBV13; clone_size: -; j_call: TRBJ1-6; d_call: -; cdr3_aa: CASSFGTPRLGYNSPLHF; cdr3_nt: TGTGCCAGCAGCTTTGGGACACCCCGTTTAGGCTATAATTCACCCCTCCACTTT
v_call: TRBV4-2; clone_size: -; j_call: TRBJ2-7; d_call: -; cdr3_aa: CASSQELGVSSYEQYF; cdr3_nt: TGTGCCAGCAGCCAAGAACTCGGGGTTAGCTCCTACGAGCAGTACTTC
v_call: TRBV2; clone_size: many; j_call: TRBJ1-2; d_call: TRBD1; cdr3_aa: CASSADRDYGYGYTF; cdr3_nt: TGTGCCAGCAGTGCGGACAGGGATTATGGCTATGGCTACACCTTC